The 26 T cell receptor beta chains below come from one sample, sequenced in a study of blood T cells in healthy people across ages. The second PCR ran roughly 6 to 12 cycles with a sample-barcoded 5' primer and J-beta primers. TCRdb used MiXCR to reprocess the 5' RACE reads, holding one entry per CDR3 protein. The data hold 700,000 or so distinct CDR3 sequences, with 20% to 25% observed a single time. Sequenced: blood. These receptors originate from a man between 65 and 79 years old in good health.

Ten or more counts support this clonotype. A junction end diverges from the germline sequence, so it may reflect a read error. The gene calls are TRBV6-6 and TRBJ1-4; 7 bases match TRBD1. The length of the CDR3 is 11 residues. Germline V lookup: CDR1 MNHNY, CDR2 SVGAGI (reference sequence). CDR3 DNA sequence: TGTGCCAGCAGTCCATCGACAGGGAGAGTTTTT. It encodes CASSPSTGRVF.

The chain links TRBV7-2 to TRBJ2-5; TRBD2 matches at 15 bases. Germline-derived CDR1 and CDR2 are SGHTA and FQGNSA. This CDR3 is built from 15 residues. The V and J ends lost 5 bases and 3 bases, in that order; junction bases with no gene match: 1. The CDR3 sequence is CASSRTSGGEETQYF. CDR3 DNA: TGTGCCAGCAGCCGGACTAGCGGGGGGGAAGAGACCCAGTACTTC.

This clonotype was found a few times. The chain recombines TRBV7-9 with TRBJ1-2; 7 nucleotides match TRBD1. V was clipped by 5 bases and J by 7 bases; unmatched bases: 10. The CDR3 covers 14 residues. CDR1 and CDR2 (germline): SEHNR, FQNEAQ (reference sequence). The CDR3 coding sequence is TGTGCCAGCAGCCCCAAGACAGGGCAAGGTGGCTACACCTTC. It encodes CASSPKTGQGGYTF.

V is TRBV12-3 or TRBV12-4 and J is TRBJ1-2; D is unclear. The CDR3 extends over 13 amino acids. The V and J ends lost 3 bases and 7 bases respectively, with 12 bases between them. In DNA form, the CDR3 reads TGTGCCAGCAGTTTGCGTATTAATGGTGGCTACACCTTC. Translated, it gives CASSLRINGGYTF.

The CDR3 reads CASSLGASGDTGELFF. The CDR3 DNA sequence: TGCGCCAGCAGCTTAGGTGCTAGCGGGGACACCGGGGAGCTGTTTTTT. The rearrangement links TRBV5-1 to TRBJ2-2; TRBD2 agrees at 9 bases. CDR3 size: 16 residues. The trim removed 2 bases at V and 3 bases at J, leaving 5 bases unmatched. Germline V lookup: CDR1 SGHRS, CDR2 YFSETQ.

This clonotype was counted between two and nine times. The chain joins TRBV20-1 to TRBJ2-1; D gene ambiguous. The end of the DNA fits TRBJ2-5 better, so the J call may be wrong. The length of the CDR3 is 11 residues. The germline V gene encodes CDR1 DFQATT and CDR2 SNEGSKA (reference sequence). The CDR3, as DNA: TGCAGTGCTATTCAGGAGGAGACCCAGTACTTC. As protein: CSAIQEETQYF.

This clonotype has a handful of counts. Just one base apart from a much larger clone, this may be a read error. V and J are TRBV7-2 and TRBJ2-1; D is ambiguous. The germline V gene has CDR1 SGHTA and CDR2 FQGNSA. V was clipped by 1 base and J by 3 bases, with 4 bases between them. This CDR3 region has 13 residues. For the CDR3, the DNA is TGTGCCAGCAGCTTAGTGGTCTACAATGAGCAGTTCTTC. Translated: CASSLVVYNEQFF.

The rearrangement links TRBV6-5 to TRBJ2-2; D remains ambiguous. V dropped 0 bases and J dropped 5 bases, with 13 bases sitting between them. The CDR3 spans 16 residues. Germline V gene data show CDR1 as MNHEY and CDR2 as SVGAGI. This chain's CDR3 is CASSYSLWLGTGELFF. The CDR3 nucleotides are TGTGCCAGCAGTTACTCGTTATGGTTGGGGACCGGGGAGCTGTTTTTT.

In this sample, this clonotype turned up a few times. The chain combines TRBV7-2 with TRBJ2-1, with 9 bases matching TRBD2. With 3 bases clipped from V and 7 bases from J, the junction kept 7 bases outside the gene matches. Germline V gene lookup returns CDR1 SGHTA and CDR2 FQGNSA. The CDR3 sequence is 15 residues long. CDR3 coding DNA: TGTGCCAGCAGCTTTCGGCTAGCGGGAAGGAATGAGCAGTTCTTC. This codes for CASSFRLAGRNEQFF. The full variable domain, its missing parts supplied by reference TRBV7-2 and TRBJ2-1, is GAGVSQSPSNKVTEKGKDVELRCDPISGHTALYWYRQSLGQGLEFLIYFQGNSAPDKSGLPSDRFSAERTGGSVSTLTIQRTQQEDSAVYLCASSFRLAGRNEQFFGPGTRLTVL.

This clonotype was detected only a few times. The chain combines TRBV27 with TRBJ2-4, with 14 nucleotides matching TRBD2. V lost 8 bases, J lost 3 bases, and 3 bases stayed unmatched. Germline CDR1 reads MNHEY; CDR2 reads SMNVEV (reference sequence). This CDR3 has 15 amino acids. The chain's CDR3 is CASGGLAGGKNIQYF. The DNA of the CDR3 is TGTGCCAGCGGCGGACTAGCGGGAGGCAAAAACATTCAGTACTTC.

The chain has TRBV6-6 and TRBJ1-4; D is unclear. Germline V gives CDR1 MNHNY, CDR2 SVGAGI (reference sequence). The germline V and J ends were trimmed by 6 bases and 3 bases, with 11 bases remaining between them. The CDR3 is made up of 14 amino acids. Written as DNA, the CDR3 is TGTGCCAGCAGGGCAGAGAAACCTAATGAAAAACTGTTTTTT. Translated: CASRAEKPNEKLFF.

This clonotype was found many times. The rearrangement joins TRBV20-1 to TRBJ1-1, with 7 bases fitting TRBD1. The CDR3 totals 14 residues. From germline, CDR1 is DFQATT and CDR2 SNEGSKA (reference sequence). Trimming at V came to 1 base and at J to 1 base, leaving 3 bases not matched to a gene. CDR3 DNA: TGCAGTGCTAGAGGCTGGACAGGGAACACTGAAGCTTTCTTT. Its translation is CSARGWTGNTEAFF.

The V gene is TRBV20-1, the J gene TRBJ2-1; D may be TRBD2 (7 bases). The CDR3 has 17 residues. V was trimmed by 3 bases and J by 5 bases, leaving 23 bases between them. Germline CDR1 and CDR2: DFQATT and SNEGSKA (reference sequence). The CDR3: CSARDLSWGGANNEQFF. The CDR3 nucleotides are TGCAGTGCTAGGGATCTATCCTGGGGGGGGGCGAACAATGAGCAGTTCTTC.

At least ten counts were recorded for this clonotype. The chain links TRBV7-2 to TRBJ1-5; tentative D call: TRBD1 (5 bases). The CDR3 is 15 residues long. From germline, CDR1 is SGHTA and CDR2 FQGNSA. V lost 4 bases to trimming and J lost 2 bases, with 12 bases between them. This CDR3 reads CASSSDGAGNQPQHF. DNA for the CDR3: TGTGCCAGCAGCTCCGACGGGGCAGGCAATCAGCCCCAGCATTTT.

The J gene is TRBJ1-2, the V gene TRBV6-5; D not certain. Germline lookup yields CDR1 MNHEY and CDR2 SVGAGI. The germline V and J ends were trimmed by 0 bases and 6 bases, with 14 bases remaining between them. The CDR3 totals 15 residues. The CDR3 protein is CASSYSLPFGDGYTF. CDR3 in DNA: TGTGCCAGCAGTTACTCGCTTCCATTCGGGGATGGCTACACCTTC.

CDR3 in amino acids: CASSPGTDSEQFF. The CDR3 nucleotides read TGTGCCAGCAGCCCCGGGACAGATAGTGAGCAGTTCTTC. The J gene is TRBJ2-1, the V gene TRBV12-3 or TRBV12-4; 7 positions agree with TRBD1. Losses at the gene ends were 6 bases for V and 9 bases for J; bases not matched to a gene: 8. This CDR3 is 13 amino acids long.

V is TRBV6-5 and J is TRBJ1-3; perhaps TRBD1 as D (5 bases). V was cut by 6 bases and J by 6 bases, with 12 bases left in between. Germline assignment: CDR1 MNHEY and CDR2 SVGAGI. CDR3 length equals 13 residues. The CDR3 DNA reads as TGTGCCAGCAGCGGGACTTTCTCAAACACCATATATTTT. As protein: CASSGTFSNTIYF.

This clonotype was seen only a few times. The chain joins TRBV18 to TRBJ1-4, with 9 bases that match TRBD1. The germline CDR1 and CDR2 sequences are KGHSH and LQKENI. This CDR3 comprises 15 residues. Trimming took 5 bases from V and 5 from J; bases not matched to a gene: 6. CDR3 bases: TGTGCCAGCTCAACCAACGGACAGGGGAATGAAAAACTGTTTTTT. Translation gives CASSTNGQGNEKLFF.

The rearrangement joins TRBV28 to TRBJ2-5; unclear D gene. CDR1 MDHEN and CDR2 SYDVKM come from the germline V gene. The CDR3 runs to 16 residues. V was shortened by 6 bases and J by 4 bases, with 21 bases between the two germline ends. CDR3 sequence: CASSPPLRAQGETQYF. CDR3 in DNA: TGTGCCAGCAGCCCTCCGCTAAGGGCTCAAGGAGAGACCCAGTACTTC.

CDR3 DNA: TGCAGCGTTGATTTGATCGGAACAGATACGCAGTATTTT. This gives the protein CSVDLIGTDTQYF. V gene TRBV29-1 combines with J gene TRBJ2-3; no clear D gene. Trimming removed 3 bases from V and 3 bases from J, with 10 bases in between. The CDR3 has 13 amino acids. Germline values: CDR1 SQVTM, CDR2 ANQGSEA.

The V call is TRBV5-1, the J call TRBJ2-1, with unresolved D. Germline values: CDR1 SGHRS, CDR2 YFSETQ. CDR3 size: 14 residues. The V and J ends lost 0 bases and 6 bases respectively, with 10 bases between them. Here the CDR3 DNA reads TGCGCCAGCAGCTTGGTGACTTTTCGCAATGAGCAGTTCTTC. Translated: CASSLVTFRNEQFF.

This chain joins TRBV20-1 and TRBJ1-1; D is unresolved. V lost 1 base to trimming and J lost 6 bases, with 9 bases between them. The germline CDR1 and CDR2 sequences are DFQATT and SNEGSKA (reference sequence). The CDR3 is 12 residues long. For the CDR3, the DNA is TGCAGTGCTAGAGCGGGCTTCGCTGAAGCTTTCTTT. This codes for CSARAGFAEAFF.

This clonotype was counted at least ten times. The V gene is TRBV5-1, the J gene TRBJ2-3; tentatively, D is TRBD1 (6 bases). The CDR3 has 16 amino acids. Germline-derived CDR1 and CDR2 are SGHRS and YFSETQ. V lost 1 base, J lost 0 bases, and 12 bases lay in between. CDR3 loop: CASSLSGTTSTDTQYF. CDR3 bases: TGCGCCAGCAGCTTGTCCGGGACAACAAGCACAGATACGCAGTATTTT.

This clonotype was counted between two and nine times. The chain combines TRBV5-1 with TRBJ2-2, with 10 bases identical to TRBD2. The CDR3 runs 15 residues. V lost 6 bases and J lost 1; bases outside the gene matches: 3. CDR1 and CDR2 (germline): SGHRS, YFSETQ. The CDR3 nucleotides are TGCGCCAGCAACGAGCGGGGGGGGAACACCGGGGAGCTGTTTTTT. Translating it yields CASNERGGNTGELFF.

This clonotype occurred a few times. The chain is built from TRBV3-1 and TRBJ1-1, with TRBD1 as a possible D gene (5 bases). V lost 6 bases, J lost 1 base, and 9 bases lay in between. Germline loops: CDR1 LGHDT, CDR2 YNNKEL (reference sequence). The CDR3 spans 13 residues. The CDR3 region is CASSSTANTEAFF. CDR3 nucleotides: TGTGCCAGCAGTTCGACAGCGAACACTGAAGCTTTCTTT.

The rearrangement uses TRBV4-3 and TRBJ2-1; 9 bases agree with TRBD2. J gave up 3 bases and V 4 bases, and 4 bases lay outside the gene matches. The CDR3 extends over 15 amino acids. The V gene's germline CDR1 is LGHNA and CDR2 YSLEER. CDR3 coding DNA: TGCGCCAGCAGCCCGAAGCGGGGGGTCTACAATGAGCAGTTCTTC. Amino acids: CASSPKRGVYNEQFF.